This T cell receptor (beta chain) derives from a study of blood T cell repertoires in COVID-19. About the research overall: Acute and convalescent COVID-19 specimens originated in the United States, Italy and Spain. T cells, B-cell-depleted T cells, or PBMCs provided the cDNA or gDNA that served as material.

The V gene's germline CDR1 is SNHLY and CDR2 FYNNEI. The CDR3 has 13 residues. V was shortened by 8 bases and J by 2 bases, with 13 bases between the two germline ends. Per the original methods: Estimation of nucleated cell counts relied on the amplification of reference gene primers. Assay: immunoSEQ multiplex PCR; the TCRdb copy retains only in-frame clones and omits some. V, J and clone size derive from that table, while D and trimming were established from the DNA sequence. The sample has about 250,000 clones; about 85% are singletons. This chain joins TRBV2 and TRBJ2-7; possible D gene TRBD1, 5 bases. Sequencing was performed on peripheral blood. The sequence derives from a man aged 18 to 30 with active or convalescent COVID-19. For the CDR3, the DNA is TGTGCCAGCGTGGCAGGGATGACCTACGAGCAGTACTTC. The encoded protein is CASVAGMTYEQYF.